This T cell receptor beta chain is drawn from a study of regulatory T cells in long-lasting Graves disease. This clonotype was detected many times. Combining iRepertoire HTBI primers with Arm-PCR of CDR3 regions, the authors built TCR beta libraries. TCRdb redid the calling of the multiplex PCR reads with MiXCR, one entry per CDR3 protein. The sample lists about 220,000 distinct CDR3 sequences, roughly a fifth occurring once. The CDR3 spans 15 residues. V was cut by 4 bases and J by 7 bases, with 17 bases left in between. Germline CDR1 and CDR2: MNHEY and SVGEGT. Time point in this sample: newly diagnosed GD, antithyroid drugs for less than 3 months. RNA isolated from PBMCs was used to make the TCR library. These data were also reused for a study on T cells in Graves' hyperthyroidism and ophthalmopathy.

This receptor was identified in a woman in her 30s with Graves disease. This specimen was peripheral blood mononuclear cells (PBMCs), taken at new diagnosis, from a patient treated with antithyroid drugs. This chain connects TRBV6-2 or TRBV6-3 to TRBJ2-1, with D perhaps given as TRBD1 or TRBD2 (5 bases each). The CDR3 DNA reads TGTGCCAGCAGTTCCAGGACGCCCGGGGCAAATGAGCAGTTCTTC. It encodes CASSSRTPGANEQFF.